One sample yielded the 21 T cell receptor beta chains listed below, sequenced in a study of cytomegalovirus exposure and HLA in healthy donors. Some clones are missing from TCRdb's copy, which holds only in-frame ones; the method was immunoSEQ multiplex PCR. In the table there are some 220,000 clones, approximately 90% of which are singletons. The sequenced material came from PBMCs. These receptors were collected from a woman under 30 in good health and CMV-seronegative.

The J gene is TRBJ2-7, the V gene TRBV7-6; 9 nucleotides line up with TRBD2. Per germline, CDR1 SGHVS and CDR2 FNYEAQ. The CDR3 is 15 amino acids. The junction had 7 bases not matched to a gene; V was cut back by 1 base and J by 6 bases. The CDR3: CASSLDAGGPPEQYF. CDR3 in DNA: TGTGCCAGCAGCTTAGATGCGGGAGGGCCCCCCGAGCAGTACTTC. Full variable domain (outside the CDR3, taken from reference TRBV7-6 and TRBJ2-7): GAGVSQSPRYKVTKRGQDVALRCDPISGHVSLYWYRQALGQGPEFLTYFNYEAQQDKSGLPNDRFSAERPEGSISTLTIQRTEQRDSAMYRCASSLDAGGPPEQYFGPGTRLTVT.

The gene calls are TRBV4-1 and TRBJ2-1; 9 nucleotides agree with TRBD2. The J segment lost 7 bases and the V segment lost 3 bases, leaving 22 bases of the junction unmatched. The CDR3 is 20 amino acids. Looked up from germline, CDR1 is MGHRA and CDR2 is YSYEKL. CDR3: CASSHRGLARTGGPWNEQFF. The DNA for the CDR3 is TGCGCCAGCAGCCACCGCGGACTAGCGAGGACGGGGGGCCCATGGAATGAGCAGTTCTTC.

In this sample, this clone turned up a few times. The chain combines TRBV11-3 with TRBJ2-1; 10 bases line up with TRBD2. This CDR3 is built from 15 residues. Unmatched junction bases numbered 2, after V lost 5 bases and J lost 1 base. Per the germline V gene, CDR1 is SGHNT and CDR2 is YENEEA. The CDR3 nucleotides read TGTGCCAGCAGCCCGGGACTAGCGTCCTACAATGAGCAGTTCTTC. This gives the protein CASSPGLASYNEQFF.

This chain links TRBV28 with TRBJ1-2; D is uncertain. Germline V CDR1 and CDR2: MDHEN, SYDVKM. The CDR3 has 10 amino acids. V shed 5 bases and J shed 5 bases, with 3 bases lying between them. For the CDR3, the DNA is TGTGCCAGCAGTCTATATGGCTACACCTTC. Protein product: CASSLYGYTF.

The V gene is TRBV5-1, the J gene TRBJ1-1, with D possibly being TRBD1 (6 bases). Trimming stripped 4 bases from V and 1 base from J, with 14 bases between. CDR3 length equals 15 residues. Germline loops: CDR1 SGHRS, CDR2 YFSETQ. The CDR3 reads CASSDAGAANTEAFF. The CDR3 coding sequence is TGCGCCAGCAGCGATGCAGGGGCCGCGAACACTGAAGCTTTCTTT.

The V call is TRBV2, the J call TRBJ2-3; D is perhaps TRBD2 (5 bases). Germline CDR1 SNHLY, CDR2 FYNNEI. Trimming removed 3 bases from V and 0 bases from J, with 10 bases in between. This CDR3 is built from 15 residues. CDR3 sequence (DNA): TGTGCCAGCAGTGAGGGAGTTATTAGCACAGATACGCAGTATTTT. Translated: CASSEGVISTDTQYF. Filled out from reference TRBV2 and TRBJ2-3, the complete variable domain reads EPEVTQTPSHQVTQMGQEVILRCVPISNHLYFYWYRQILGQKVEFLVSFYNNEISEKSEIFDDQFSVERPDGSNFTLKIRSTKLEDSAMYFCASSEGVISTDTQYFGPGTRLTVL.

The CDR3 spells CSVETHSYGYTF. CDR3 coding DNA: TGCAGCGTTGAAACACACAGCTATGGCTACACCTTC. V and J are TRBV29-1 and TRBJ1-2; D is unresolved. The CDR3 has 12 residues. V shed 2 bases and J shed 4 bases, with 8 bases lying between them. Germline assignment: CDR1 SQVTM and CDR2 ANQGSEA.

A word on this clone: Germline is not matched at one junction end, which may reflect a read error. V usage is TRBV19 and J usage is TRBJ1-3; 7 bases line up with TRBD1. Looked up from germline, CDR1 is LNHDA and CDR2 is SQIVND (reference sequence). The CDR3 has 14 amino acids. CDR3 nucleotides: TGTGCCAGTCGACAGGGTATAGACTTAAACACCACATATTTT. Translated: CASRQGIDLNTTYF. Full variable domain (rest looked up from reference TRBV19 and TRBJ1-3): DGGITQSPKYLFRKEGQNVTLSCEQNLNHDAMYWYRQDPGQGLRLIYYSQIVNDFQKGDIAEGYSVSREKKESFPLTVTSAQKNPTAFYLCASRQGIDLNTTYFGEGSWLTVV.

V and J are TRBV5-1 and TRBJ1-1, with TRBD1 matching 7 bases. With 3 bases clipped from V and 0 bases from J, the junction kept 5 bases outside the gene matches. This CDR3 region has 15 residues. The germline V gene encodes CDR1 SGHRS and CDR2 YFSETQ. In DNA form, the CDR3 reads TGCGCCAGCAGCTCGGAAGGGACAGTGAACACTGAAGCTTTCTTT. As protein: CASSSEGTVNTEAFF.

In its sample, this clone was seen once. The chain employs TRBV7-3 and TRBJ2-3; 7 bases are a match to TRBD2. Germline loops: CDR1 SGHTA, CDR2 FQGTGA. Unmatched junction bases numbered 18, after V lost 5 bases and J lost 4 bases. This CDR3 contains 18 residues. The CDR3 is CASSPNGRRELIPDTQYF. The CDR3, as DNA: TGTGCCAGCAGCCCCAACGGGAGGCGGGAGCTGATACCAGATACGCAGTATTTT.

This clone was seen a single time. This chain uses TRBV11-3 with TRBJ2-5; the D gene is possibly TRBD1 (6 bases). The germline CDR1 and CDR2 sequences are SGHNT and YENEEA. V was pared by 5 bases and J by 1 base, with 14 bases between. The CDR3 sequence is 15 residues long. CDR3 residues: CASSRGPGAQETQYF. The CDR3, as DNA: TGTGCCAGCAGCAGAGGGCCAGGGGCCCAAGAGACCCAGTACTTC. The variable domain in full, completed from reference TRBV11-3 and TRBJ2-5, reads EAGVVQSPRYKIIEKKQPVAFWCNPISGHNTLYWYLQNLGQGPELLIRYENEEAVDDSQLPKDRFSAERLKGVDSTLKIQPAELGDSAVYLCASSRGPGAQETQYFGPGTRLLVL.

The chain has TRBV12-5 and TRBJ1-2, with a weak D call TRBD1 (5 bases). This CDR3 has 16 amino acids. V was cut by 4 bases and J by 2 bases, with 17 bases left in between. Germline CDR1 reads LGHNT; CDR2 reads FRNRAP. CDR3 sequence: CASGSRTDILNYGYTF. The CDR3 DNA follows: TGTGCTAGTGGTTCCCGGACGGACATCCTCAACTATGGCTACACCTTC.

This clone is a singleton in its sample. The chain uses TRBV6-1 and TRBJ1-2, with TRBD1 as a possible D gene (5 bases). CDR1 MNHNS and CDR2 SASEGT come from the germline V gene. This CDR3 spans 14 amino acids. Trimming stripped 3 bases from V and 8 bases from J, with 16 bases between. CDR3 protein: CASSEGGEPPGYTF. The CDR3 coding sequence is TGTGCCAGCAGTGAGGGGGGAGAGCCGCCCGGCTACACCTTC.

The chain uses TRBV2 and TRBJ2-1, with 7 bases aligning to TRBD2. Losses at the gene ends were 7 bases for V and 0 bases for J; bases not matched to a gene: 3. The germline CDR1 and CDR2 sequences are SNHLY and FYNNEI. The CDR3 extends over 14 amino acids. CDR3: CASKAGVSYNEQFF. The CDR3 bases are TGTGCCAGCAAGGCGGGAGTCTCCTACAATGAGCAGTTCTTC.

This chain joins TRBV9 and TRBJ1-1; TRBD1 aligns across 10 bases. Germline CDR1 reads SGDLS; CDR2 reads YYNGEE. The ends lost 0 bases at V and 6 bases at J; junction bases unmatched: 11. This CDR3 region has 17 residues. CDR3 DNA: TGTGCCAGCAGCGTAGCGGGGACAGGGGTTCTCGGGGCTGAAGCTTTCTTT. Its protein is CASSVAGTGVLGAEAFF. Full variable domain (outside the CDR3, taken from reference TRBV9 and TRBJ1-1): DSGVTQTPKHLITATGQRVTLRCSPRSGDLSVYWYQQSLDQGLQFLIQYYNGEERAKGNILERFSAQQFPDLHSELNLSSLELGDSALYFCASSVAGTGVLGAEAFFGQGTRLTVV.

The chain joins TRBV5-1 to TRBJ2-2; 8 bases align to TRBD1. The CDR3 is 14 amino acids. Germline V gene lookup returns CDR1 SGHRS and CDR2 YFSETQ. V gave up 6 bases and J gave up 1 base; unmatched junction bases: 2. This CDR3 is CASNGQGNTGELFF. Written as DNA, the CDR3 is TGCGCCAGCAACGGACAGGGGAACACCGGGGAGCTGTTTTTT.

This chain uses TRBV6-1 with TRBJ2-7; 9 bases align to TRBD1. The CDR3 sequence is 16 residues long. Trimming at V came to 2 bases and at J to 4 bases, leaving 9 bases not matched to a gene. Germline V gene data show CDR1 as MNHNS and CDR2 as SASEGT. Here the CDR3 reads CASSELPGQGRYEQYF. The CDR3 DNA reads as TGTGCCAGCAGTGAATTGCCGGGACAGGGTCGGTACGAGCAGTACTTC.

This clone was picked up a small number of times. The chain combines TRBV30 with TRBJ1-6; 7 nucleotides agree with TRBD1. Germline CDR1 and CDR2: GTSNPN and SVGIG (reference sequence). V lost 8 bases, J lost 8 bases, and 9 bases stayed unmatched. The CDR3 spans 13 residues. CDR3 region: CAGNRGSDSPLHF. In nucleotides, the CDR3 is TGTGCCGGAAACAGGGGATCGGATTCACCCCTCCACTTT.

CDR3: CASSIQGQGEAFF. CDR3 in DNA: TGCGCCAGCAGCATTCAAGGACAGGGTGAAGCTTTCTTT. This chain uses TRBV5-1 with TRBJ1-1; TRBD1 aligns across 8 bases. Germline-derived CDR1 and CDR2 are SGHRS and YFSETQ. This CDR3 spans 13 amino acids. V gave up 4 bases and J gave up 7 bases; unmatched junction bases: 6.

V gene TRBV7-7 combines with J gene TRBJ2-2, with TRBD2 identical over 10 bases. J was trimmed by 1 base and V by 5 bases; bases with no gene match: 4. There are 16 residues in the CDR3. The germline CDR1 and CDR2 sequences are SSHAT and FNYEAQ (reference sequence). The CDR3, as DNA: TGTGCCAGCAGCCCCGTAGCGGGAGGGAACACCGGGGAGCTGTTTTTT. This gives the protein CASSPVAGGNTGELFF.

The rearrangement links TRBV5-8 to TRBJ2-1, with a weak D call TRBD1 (7 bases). This CDR3 comprises 15 residues. CDR1 is SGHTS and CDR2 is YDEGEE in the germline V gene. V was trimmed by 0 bases and J by 3 bases, leaving 10 bases between them. The CDR3 DNA reads as TGTGCCAGCAGCTTGGGGCAGGGGGGCTACAATGAGCAGTTCTTC. Translation: CASSLGQGGYNEQFF.